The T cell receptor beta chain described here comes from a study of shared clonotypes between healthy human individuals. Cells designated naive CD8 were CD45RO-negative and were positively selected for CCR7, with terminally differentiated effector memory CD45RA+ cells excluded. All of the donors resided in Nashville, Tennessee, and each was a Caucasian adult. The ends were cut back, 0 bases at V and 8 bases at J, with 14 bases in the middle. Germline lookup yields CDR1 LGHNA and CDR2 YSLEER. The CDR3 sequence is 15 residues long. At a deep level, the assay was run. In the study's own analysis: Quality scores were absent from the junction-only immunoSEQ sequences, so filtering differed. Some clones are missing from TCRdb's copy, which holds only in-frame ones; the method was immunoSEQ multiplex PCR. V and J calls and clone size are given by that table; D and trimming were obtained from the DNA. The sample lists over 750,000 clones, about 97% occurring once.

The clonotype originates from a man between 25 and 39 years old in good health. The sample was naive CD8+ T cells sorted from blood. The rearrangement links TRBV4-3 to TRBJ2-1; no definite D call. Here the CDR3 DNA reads TGCGCCAGCAGCCAAGATCGTATGATCCACGATGAGCAGTTCTTC. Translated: CASSQDRMIHDEQFF.